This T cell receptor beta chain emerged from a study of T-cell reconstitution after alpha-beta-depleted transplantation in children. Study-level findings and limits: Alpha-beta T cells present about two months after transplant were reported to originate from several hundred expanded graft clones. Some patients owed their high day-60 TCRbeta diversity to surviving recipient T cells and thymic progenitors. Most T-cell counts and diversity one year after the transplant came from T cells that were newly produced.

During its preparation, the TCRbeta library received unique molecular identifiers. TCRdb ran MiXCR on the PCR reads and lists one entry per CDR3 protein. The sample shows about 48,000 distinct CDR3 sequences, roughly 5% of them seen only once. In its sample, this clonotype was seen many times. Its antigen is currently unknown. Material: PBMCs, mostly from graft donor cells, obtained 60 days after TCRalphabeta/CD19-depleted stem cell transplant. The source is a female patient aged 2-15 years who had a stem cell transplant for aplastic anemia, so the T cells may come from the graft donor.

This CDR3 reads CASNPQGRRTEAFF. The CDR3 DNA is TGTGCCAGCAATCCCCAGGGGAGGAGGACTGAAGCTTTCTTT. This rearrangement joins TRBV6-2 or TRBV6-3 to TRBJ1-1, with a possible D match to TRBD1 (6 bases). V was pared by 7 bases and J by 5 bases, with 17 bases between. The CDR3 extends over 14 amino acids. Germline CDR1 and CDR2: MNHEY and SVGEGT.